Below, one TCR beta chain is given with its context. Germline trimming cut 5 bases from V and 1 base from J; bases unmatched to any gene: 3. The CDR3 spans 15 residues. CDR1 and CDR2 (germline): SEHNR, FQNEAQ (reference sequence). The data were obtained in a study of blood T cell repertoires in COVID-19. TCRdb's table, derived via immunoSEQ multiplex PCR, lists solely in-frame clones and lacks some. This table holds around 95,000 clones, about nine tenths found once. The sequenced material came from peripheral blood. This sequence originates from a man aged 45-65 years with acute or convalescent COVID-19. The V and J genes are TRBV7-9 and TRBJ2-3, with 10 bases lining up with TRBD2. The CDR3 is CASSQTSGGTDTQYF. CDR3 DNA sequence: TGTGCCAGCAGCCAAACTAGCGGGGGCACAGATACGCAGTATTTT.